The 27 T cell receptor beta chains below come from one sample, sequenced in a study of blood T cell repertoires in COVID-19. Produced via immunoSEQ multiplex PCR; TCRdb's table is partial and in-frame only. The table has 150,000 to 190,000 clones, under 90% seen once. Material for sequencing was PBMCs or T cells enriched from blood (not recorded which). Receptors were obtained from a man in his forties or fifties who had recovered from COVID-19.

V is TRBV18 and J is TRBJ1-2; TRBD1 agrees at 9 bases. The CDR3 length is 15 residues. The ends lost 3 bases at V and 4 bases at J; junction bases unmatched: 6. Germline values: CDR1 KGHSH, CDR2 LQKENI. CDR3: CASSPPGQGAYGYTF. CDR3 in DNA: TGTGCCAGCTCACCCCCGGGACAGGGTGCCTATGGCTACACCTTC.

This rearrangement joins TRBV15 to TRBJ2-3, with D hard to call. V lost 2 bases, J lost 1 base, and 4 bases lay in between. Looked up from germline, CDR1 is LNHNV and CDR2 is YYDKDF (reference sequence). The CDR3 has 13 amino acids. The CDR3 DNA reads TGTGCCACCAGCAGACCCGGCACAGATACGCAGTATTTT. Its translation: CATSRPGTDTQYF.

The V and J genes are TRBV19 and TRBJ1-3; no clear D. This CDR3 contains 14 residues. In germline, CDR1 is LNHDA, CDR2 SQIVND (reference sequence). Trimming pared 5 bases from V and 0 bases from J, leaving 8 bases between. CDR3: CASSAGSSGNTIYF. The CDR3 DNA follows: TGTGCCAGTAGTGCCGGTAGCTCTGGAAACACCATATATTTT.

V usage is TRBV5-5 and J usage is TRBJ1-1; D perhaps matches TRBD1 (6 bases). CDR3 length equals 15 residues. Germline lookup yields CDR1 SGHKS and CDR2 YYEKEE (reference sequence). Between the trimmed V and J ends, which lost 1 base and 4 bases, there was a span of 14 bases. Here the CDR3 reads CASSLFLGAGTEAFF. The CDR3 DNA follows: TGTGCCAGCAGCTTGTTTCTGGGGGCGGGCACTGAAGCTTTCTTT.

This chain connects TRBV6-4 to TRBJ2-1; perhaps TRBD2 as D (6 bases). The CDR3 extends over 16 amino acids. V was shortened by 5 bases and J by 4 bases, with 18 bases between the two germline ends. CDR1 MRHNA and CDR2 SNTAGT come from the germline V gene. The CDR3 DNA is TGTGCCAGCAGTCCGGAGGGGTCCTGGGATTACAATGAGCAGTTCTTC. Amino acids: CASSPEGSWDYNEQFF.

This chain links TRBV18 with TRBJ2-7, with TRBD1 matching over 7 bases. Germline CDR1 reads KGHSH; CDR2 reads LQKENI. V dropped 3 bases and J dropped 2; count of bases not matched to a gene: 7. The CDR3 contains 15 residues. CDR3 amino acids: CASSPRQGGPYEQYF. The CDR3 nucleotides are TGTGCCAGCTCACCCCGACAGGGTGGGCCCTACGAGCAGTACTTC.

CDR3 sequence (DNA): TGTGCCAGCAGCCAAGCAGGGGTAACCTATAATTCACCCCTCCACTTT. It encodes CASSQAGVTYNSPLHF. The chain combines TRBV14 with TRBJ1-6, with D possibly TRBD1 on 6 matching bases. V was cut by 1 base and J by 2 bases, with 9 bases left in between. CDR1 is SGHDN and CDR2 is FVKESK in the germline V gene. This CDR3 has 16 residues.

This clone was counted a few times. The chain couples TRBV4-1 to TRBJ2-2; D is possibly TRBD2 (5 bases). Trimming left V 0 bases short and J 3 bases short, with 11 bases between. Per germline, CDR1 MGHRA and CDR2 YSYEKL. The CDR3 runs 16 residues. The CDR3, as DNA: TGCGCCAGCAGCCAAGACCGAGGCGGGTACACCGGGGAGCTGTTTTTT. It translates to CASSQDRGGYTGELFF.

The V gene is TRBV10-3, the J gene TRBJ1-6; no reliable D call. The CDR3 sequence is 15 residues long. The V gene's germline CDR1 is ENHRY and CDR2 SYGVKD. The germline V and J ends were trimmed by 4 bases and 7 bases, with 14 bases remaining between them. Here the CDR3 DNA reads TGTGCCATCAGTGTTGGGAGGACGGTCAATTCACCCCTCCACTTT. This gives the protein CAISVGRTVNSPLHF.

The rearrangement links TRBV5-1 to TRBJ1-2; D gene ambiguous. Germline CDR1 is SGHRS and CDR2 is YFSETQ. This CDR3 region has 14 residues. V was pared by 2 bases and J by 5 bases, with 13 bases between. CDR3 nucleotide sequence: TGCGCCAGCAGCTTATCCTCAGCGACTTATGGCTACACCTTC. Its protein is CASSLSSATYGYTF.

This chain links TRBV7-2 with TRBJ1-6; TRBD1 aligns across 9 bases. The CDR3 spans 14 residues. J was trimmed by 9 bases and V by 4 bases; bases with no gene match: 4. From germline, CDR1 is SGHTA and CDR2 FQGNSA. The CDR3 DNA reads TGTGCCAGCAGCTCGACAGGGGGAGGTTCACCCCTCCACTTT. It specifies CASSSTGGGSPLHF.

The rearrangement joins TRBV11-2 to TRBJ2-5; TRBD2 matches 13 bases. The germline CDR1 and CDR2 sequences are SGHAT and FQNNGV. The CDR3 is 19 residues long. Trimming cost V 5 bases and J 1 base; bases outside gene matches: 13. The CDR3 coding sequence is TGTGCCAGCAGCGCCCGACTAGCGGGGGGCCCGAAATTCCAAGAGACCCAGTACTTC. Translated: CASSARLAGGPKFQETQYF.

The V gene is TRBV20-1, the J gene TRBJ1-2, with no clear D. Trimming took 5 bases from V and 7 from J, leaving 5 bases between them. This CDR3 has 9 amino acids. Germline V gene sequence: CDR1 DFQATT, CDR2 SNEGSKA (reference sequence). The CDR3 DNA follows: TGCAGTGCTGGGAGTGGCTACACCTTC. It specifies CSAGSGYTF.

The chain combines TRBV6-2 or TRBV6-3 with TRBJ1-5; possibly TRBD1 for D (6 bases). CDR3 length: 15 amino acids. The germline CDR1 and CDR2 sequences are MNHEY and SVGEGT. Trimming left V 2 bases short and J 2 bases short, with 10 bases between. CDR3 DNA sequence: TGTGCCAGCAGTTACGGACAGAACCGCAATCAGCCCCAGCATTTT. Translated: CASSYGQNRNQPQHF.

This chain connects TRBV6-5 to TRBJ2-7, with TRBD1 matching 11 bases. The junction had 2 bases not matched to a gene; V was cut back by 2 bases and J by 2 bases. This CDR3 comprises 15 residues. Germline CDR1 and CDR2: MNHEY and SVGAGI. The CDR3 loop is CASSYRGQGAYEQYF. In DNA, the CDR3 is TGTGCCAGCAGTTACCGGGGACAGGGGGCCTACGAGCAGTACTTC.

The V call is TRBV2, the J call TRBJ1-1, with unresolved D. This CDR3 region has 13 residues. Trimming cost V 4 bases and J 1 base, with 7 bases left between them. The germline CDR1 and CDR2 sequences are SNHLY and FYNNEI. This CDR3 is CASSVTANTEAFF. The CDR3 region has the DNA TGTGCCAGCAGTGTTACAGCGAACACTGAAGCTTTCTTT.

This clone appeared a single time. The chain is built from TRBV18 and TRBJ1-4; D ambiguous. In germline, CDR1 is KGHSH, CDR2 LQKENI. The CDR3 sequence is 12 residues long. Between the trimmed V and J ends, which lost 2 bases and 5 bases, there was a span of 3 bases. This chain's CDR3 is CASSPGNEKLFF. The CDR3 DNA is TGTGCCAGCTCACCAGGCAATGAAAAACTGTTTTTT.

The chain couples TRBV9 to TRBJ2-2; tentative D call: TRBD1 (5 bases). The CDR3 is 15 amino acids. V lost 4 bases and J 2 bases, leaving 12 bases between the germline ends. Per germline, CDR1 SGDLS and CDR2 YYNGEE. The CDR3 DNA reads TGTGCCAGCAGCCTTGGGGCAGGTAACACCGGGGAGCTGTTTTTT. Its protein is CASSLGAGNTGELFF.

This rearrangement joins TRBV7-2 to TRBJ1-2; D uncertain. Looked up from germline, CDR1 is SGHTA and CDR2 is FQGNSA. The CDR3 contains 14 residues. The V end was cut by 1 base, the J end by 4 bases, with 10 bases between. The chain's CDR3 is CASSLGRFSYGYTF. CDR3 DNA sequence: TGTGCCAGCAGCTTAGGCAGGTTTTCCTATGGCTACACCTTC.

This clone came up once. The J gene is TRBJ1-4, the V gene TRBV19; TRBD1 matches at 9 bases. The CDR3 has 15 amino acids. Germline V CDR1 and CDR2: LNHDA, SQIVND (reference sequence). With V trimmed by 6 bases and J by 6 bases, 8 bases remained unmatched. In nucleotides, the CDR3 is TGTGCCAGTAGAGACGGTCGGGACAGGGATGAAAAACTGTTTTTT. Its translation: CASRDGRDRDEKLFF.

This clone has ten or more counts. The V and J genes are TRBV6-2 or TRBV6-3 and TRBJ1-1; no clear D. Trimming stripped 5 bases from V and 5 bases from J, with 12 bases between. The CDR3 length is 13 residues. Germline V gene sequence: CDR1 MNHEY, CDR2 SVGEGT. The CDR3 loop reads CASSLDPRTEAFF. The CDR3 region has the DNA TGTGCCAGCAGTCTCGATCCGAGGACTGAAGCTTTCTTT.

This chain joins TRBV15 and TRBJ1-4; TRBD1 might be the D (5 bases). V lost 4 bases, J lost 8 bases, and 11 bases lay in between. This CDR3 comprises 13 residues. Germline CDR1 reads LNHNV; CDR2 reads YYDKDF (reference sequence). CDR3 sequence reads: CATSKRGDEKLFF. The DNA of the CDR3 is TGTGCCACCAGCAAAAGGGGCGACGAAAAACTGTTTTTT. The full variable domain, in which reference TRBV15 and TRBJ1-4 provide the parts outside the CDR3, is DAMVIQNPRYQVTQFGKPVTLSCSQTLNHNVMYWYQQKSSQAPKLLFHYYDKDFNNEADTPDNFQSRRPNTSFCFLDIRSPGLGDTAMYLCATSKRGDEKLFFGSGTQLSVL.

The DNA for the CDR3 is TGTGCCAGCAGCCATGGCCGGGGGTCGGAGACCCAGTACTTC. Translating it yields CASSHGRGSETQYF. The J gene is TRBJ2-5, the V gene TRBV3-1 (or the pseudogene TRBV3-2); D may be TRBD2 (6 bases). In germline, CDR1 is LGHDT, CDR2 YNNKEL (reference sequence). V shed 3 bases and J shed 5 bases, with 13 bases lying between them. This CDR3 region has 14 residues.

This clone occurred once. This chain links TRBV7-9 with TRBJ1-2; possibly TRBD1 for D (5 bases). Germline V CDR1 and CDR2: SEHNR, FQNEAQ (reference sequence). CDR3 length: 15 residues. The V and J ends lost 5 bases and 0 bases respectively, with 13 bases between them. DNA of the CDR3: TGTGCCAGCAGCCCCAGGGAGGGGACTAACTATGGCTACACCTTC. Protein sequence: CASSPREGTNYGYTF.

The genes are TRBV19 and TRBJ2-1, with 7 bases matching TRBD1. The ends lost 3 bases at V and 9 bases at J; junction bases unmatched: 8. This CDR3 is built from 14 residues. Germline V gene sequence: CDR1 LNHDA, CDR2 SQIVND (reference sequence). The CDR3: CASSIGQAVGEQFF. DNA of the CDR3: TGTGCCAGTAGTATCGGACAGGCGGTCGGTGAGCAGTTCTTC.

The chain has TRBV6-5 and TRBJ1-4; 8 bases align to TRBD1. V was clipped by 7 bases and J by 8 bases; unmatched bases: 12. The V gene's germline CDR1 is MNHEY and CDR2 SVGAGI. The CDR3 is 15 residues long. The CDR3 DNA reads TGTGCCAGCAACCGCTTCCAGGGGGCGAGGGAAAAACTGTTTTTT. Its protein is CASNRFQGAREKLFF.

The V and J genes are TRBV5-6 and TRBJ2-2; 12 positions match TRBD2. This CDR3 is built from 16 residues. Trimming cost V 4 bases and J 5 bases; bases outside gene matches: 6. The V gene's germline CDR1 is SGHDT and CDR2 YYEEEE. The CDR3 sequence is CASSVLAGGITGELFF. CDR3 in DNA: TGTGCCAGCAGCGTCCTAGCGGGGGGGATAACCGGGGAGCTGTTTTTT.